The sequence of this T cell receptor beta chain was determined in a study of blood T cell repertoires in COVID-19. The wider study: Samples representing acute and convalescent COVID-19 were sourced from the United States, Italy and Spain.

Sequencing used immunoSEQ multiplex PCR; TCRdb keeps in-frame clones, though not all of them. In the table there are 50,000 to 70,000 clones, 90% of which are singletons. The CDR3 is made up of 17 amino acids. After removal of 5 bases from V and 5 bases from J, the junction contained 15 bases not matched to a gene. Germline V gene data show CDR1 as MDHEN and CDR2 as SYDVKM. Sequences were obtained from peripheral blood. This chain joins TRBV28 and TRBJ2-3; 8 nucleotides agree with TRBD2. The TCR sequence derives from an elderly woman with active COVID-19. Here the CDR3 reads CASSQGSGGGRKDTQYF. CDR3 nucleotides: TGTGCCAGCAGTCAAGGATCGGGCGGGGGGAGGAAAGATACGCAGTATTTT.